These T cell receptor beta chains were read from a single sample in a study of T cells in Graves' hyperthyroidism and ophthalmopathy. Each CDR3 protein gets one entry after TCRdb re-called the multiplex PCR reads with MiXCR. The sample includes hundreds of thousands of distinct CDR3 sequences, 45% of them seen just once. Sequences were obtained from peripheral blood or thyroid tissue (not recorded which). All receptors come from an adult man with Graves' disease, either hyperthyroidism or ophthalmopathy (not recorded which). Both conserved end residues are part of each CDR3. D genes are given only for firm matches. Some rows have no size entry. The others give once, few or many, or a class for an expanded clone.

D gene: .
J gene: TRBJ1-1
V gene: TRBV7-9
clone size: many
CDR3 protein: CASSLAQGNEAFF
CDR3 DNA: TGTGCCAGCAGCTTAGCCCAGGGAAACGAAGCTTTCTTT

D gene: TRBD2
J gene: TRBJ2-7
V gene: TRBV4-2
clone size: .
CDR3 protein: CASSPTSGTAYEQYF
CDR3 DNA: TGTGCCAGCAGCCCAACTAGCGGGACCGCCTACGAGCAGTACTTC

D gene: .
J gene: TRBJ1-1
V gene: TRBV25-1
clone size: few
CDR3 protein: CASSYRDTNTEAFF
CDR3 DNA: TGTGCCAGCAGTTACCGGGACACCAACACTGAAGCTTTCTTT

D gene: .
J gene: TRBJ1-1
V gene: TRBV7-9
clone size: .
CDR3 protein: CASSFPGIMNTEAFF
CDR3 DNA: TGTGCCAGCAGCTTCCCCGGTATAATGAACACTGAAGCTTTCTTT

D gene: TRBD1
J gene: TRBJ2-7
V gene: TRBV19
clone size: many
CDR3 protein: CASSISVRGQNEQYF
CDR3 DNA: TGTGCCAGTAGTATTTCTGTCAGGGGGCAGAACGAGCAGTACTTC

D gene: TRBD1
J gene: TRBJ1-2
V gene: TRBV2
clone size: few
CDR3 protein: CASSDLQGNYGYTF
CDR3 DNA: TGTGCCAGCAGTGACCTACAGGGGAACTATGGCTACACCTTC

D gene: .
J gene: TRBJ2-7
V gene: TRBV7-9
clone size: .
CDR3 protein: CASSLGGQVSYEQYF
CDR3 DNA: TGTGCCAGCAGCTTAGGGGGCCAGGTGTCCTACGAGCAGTACTTC

D gene: .
J gene: TRBJ2-5
V gene: TRBV7-9
clone size: few
CDR3 protein: CASSPGEQRTGTQYF
CDR3 DNA: TGCGCCAGCAGCCCGGGGGAACAGCGCACCGGGACCCAGTACTTC

D gene: TRBD2
J gene: TRBJ2-5
V gene: TRBV7-2
clone size: .
CDR3 protein: CASSVAGVQETQYF
CDR3 DNA: TGCGCCAGCAGTGTCGCGGGGGTCCAAGAGACCCAGTACTTC

D gene: .
J gene: TRBJ1-3
V gene: TRBV2
clone size: many
CDR3 protein: CASSYNSGNTIYF
CDR3 DNA: TGTGCCAGCAGTTACAACTCTGGAAACACCATATATTTT

D gene: TRBD1
J gene: TRBJ2-5
V gene: TRBV29-1
clone size: .
CDR3 protein: CSVLQGSMETQYF
CDR3 DNA: TGCAGCGTCCTACAGGGGTCGATGGAGACCCAGTACTTC

D gene: .
J gene: TRBJ2-7
V gene: TRBV9
clone size: few
CDR3 protein: CASSVGVEPYEQYF
CDR3 DNA: TGTGCCAGCAGCGTAGGGGTAGAGCCCTACGAGCAGTACTTC

D gene: .
J gene: TRBJ2-2
V gene: TRBV5-5
clone size: .
CDR3 protein: CASSLQYTGELFF
CDR3 DNA: TGTGCCAGCAGCCTGCAGTACACCGGGGAGCTGTTTTTT

D gene: TRBD1
J gene: TRBJ1-2
V gene: TRBV7-2
clone size: .
CDR3 protein: CASSLRTGATVGYTF
CDR3 DNA: TGTGCCAGCAGCCTACGGACAGGGGCAACTGTTGGCTACACCTTC

D gene: .
J gene: TRBJ1-6
V gene: TRBV2
clone size: .
CDR3 protein: CASSRGGTSPLHF
CDR3 DNA: TGTGCCAGCTCACGAGGCGGAACTTCACCCCTCCACTTT

D gene: .
J gene: TRBJ1-2
V gene: TRBV29-1
clone size: many
CDR3 protein: CSVAQGSYGYTF
CDR3 DNA: TGCAGCGTCGCACAGGGAAGCTATGGCTACACCTTC

D gene: .
J gene: TRBJ2-5
V gene: TRBV7-6
clone size: few
CDR3 protein: CASSLGASEETQYF
CDR3 DNA: TGTGCCAGCAGCTTGGGGGCATCCGAAGAGACCCAGTACTTC

D gene: TRBD1
J gene: TRBJ1-1
V gene: TRBV6-5
clone size: few
CDR3 protein: CASGYSGGGTEAFF
CDR3 DNA: TGTGCCAGCGGATATTCAGGGGGCGGCACTGAAGCTTTCTTT

D gene: TRBD1
J gene: TRBJ2-5
V gene: TRBV13
clone size: few
CDR3 protein: CASSPRQGPQETQYF
CDR3 DNA: TGTGCCAGCAGTCCCCGACAGGGACCCCAAGAGACCCAGTACTTC

D gene: .
J gene: TRBJ1-2
V gene: TRBV12-5
clone size: .
CDR3 protein: CASGSRDYGYTF
CDR3 DNA: TGTGCTAGTGGATCTAGGGACTATGGCTACACCTTC

D gene: TRBD1
J gene: TRBJ2-5
V gene: TRBV6-6
clone size: .
CDR3 protein: CAISERTGIQETQYF
CDR3 DNA: TGTGCCATCAGTGAACGGACAGGGATCCAAGAGACCCAGTACTTC

D gene: TRBD1
J gene: TRBJ1-1
V gene: TRBV5-1
clone size: many
CDR3 protein: CASSDGQGLTEAFF
CDR3 DNA: TGCGCCAGCAGCGACGGACAGGGGTTAACTGAAGCTTTCTTT

D gene: TRBD2
J gene: TRBJ2-6
V gene: TRBV7-7
clone size: .
CDR3 protein: CASSPIAGGANVLTF
CDR3 DNA: TGTGCTAGCAGCCCGATAGCGGGAGGGGCCAACGTCCTGACTTTC

D gene: TRBD1
J gene: TRBJ1-2
V gene: TRBV29-1
clone size: many
CDR3 protein: CSVEQGEVGGYTF
CDR3 DNA: TGCAGCGTTGAGCAGGGGGAAGTCGGAGGCTACACCTTC